Presented here are 4 T cell receptor beta chains from one specimen sequenced in a study of blood T cell repertoires in COVID-19. Only in-frame clones appear in the TCRdb table, and some are missing; sequencing was by immunoSEQ multiplex PCR. The repertoire holds roughly 58,000 clones, around four fifths seen once, with around a third in the top ten. The sequencing sample was made of peripheral blood. These receptors all come from a man aged 55 to 70 with COVID-19, enrolled during active disease.

This clone is a singleton in its sample. The rearrangement links TRBV4-2 to TRBJ1-3; D unclear. V was cut by 0 bases and J by 0 bases, with 6 bases left in between. Germline CDR1 reads LGHNA; CDR2 reads YNFKEQ. The CDR3 loop spans 15 amino acids. The chain's CDR3 is CASSQDRVSGNTIYF. The DNA of the CDR3 is TGTGCCAGCAGCCAAGATAGAGTCTCTGGAAACACCATATATTTT.

This chain joins TRBV27 and TRBJ2-1, with D possibly matching TRBD2 (6 bases). Germline lookup yields CDR1 MNHEY and CDR2 SMNVEV (reference sequence). This CDR3 contains 19 residues. V lost 6 bases to trimming and J lost 6 bases, with 30 bases between them. The CDR3 spells CASRPDSPPGGKSVNEQFF. CDR3 nucleotide sequence: TGTGCCAGCAGACCAGACTCTCCTCCTGGAGGGAAAAGTGTCAATGAGCAGTTCTTC.

This sequence joins TRBV7-3 and TRBJ2-3; no firm D call. The germline CDR1 and CDR2 sequences are SGHTA and FQGTGA. The germline V and J ends were trimmed by 5 bases and 5 bases, with 17 bases remaining between them. The CDR3 sequence is 15 residues long. The CDR3: CASSLYGFELDTQYF. In nucleotides, the CDR3 is TGTGCCAGCAGCCTCTACGGGTTTGAGTTAGATACGCAGTATTTT.

This clone was seen more than once but under ten times. This chain joins TRBV5-6 and TRBJ2-5; D is uncertain. Trimming pared 7 bases from V and 2 bases from J, leaving 15 bases between. The CDR3 consists of 14 residues. Looked up from germline, CDR1 is SGHDT and CDR2 is YYEEEE. CDR3 sequence reads: CASASVAEQETQYF. The CDR3 bases are TGTGCCAGCGCTTCTGTAGCAGAACAAGAGACCCAGTACTTC.